This T cell receptor beta chain originates from a study of blood T cells in healthy people across ages. Whole-study results and caveats: Long-lived donors had more naive CD4+ cells and higher diversity than aged donors. Investigators viewed diversity estimates from one million T cells as underestimates, the study reported.

Note on this clonotype: Antigen specificity is unknown.

With a J-beta primer mix and a sample-barcoded 5' primer, a second PCR ran about 7 to 12 cycles. MiXCR, applied by TCRdb to the 5' RACE reads, yields one record per CDR3 protein. The sample holds hundreds of thousands of distinct CDR3 sequences, approximately 44% seen once. Sequencing was done on a sample of blood. The receptor was isolated from a man aged 55 to 70 in good health.

DNA for the CDR3: TGCGCCAGCAGCGAGCCGACTGCAGGGCTTGAGCAGTACTTC. This translates into CASSEPTAGLEQYF. The chain joins TRBV5-1 to TRBJ2-7, with D possibly being TRBD1 (5 bases). The CDR3 sequence is 14 residues long. Germline V gene data show CDR1 as SGHRS and CDR2 as YFSETQ. Trimming removed 4 bases from V and 7 bases from J, with 18 bases in between.